Given below is one T cell receptor (beta chain) in context. A few counts support this clonotype. Its cognate antigen has yet to be identified. Base-call qualities are not available, and no considerably larger clone is one nucleotide away. These data belong to a study of identical twins listed by TCRdb under 2016. Study-wide context: To test whether fetal clonotypes persist, the study used deep sequencing on TCR alpha and beta repertoires from monozygotic twins, unrelated adults of various ages, and cord blood. Replicate twin experiments were performed at different times using different library preparation protocols to rule out contamination. The study at large found these results: Excess twin sharing in beta out-of-frame sequences was weaker because fewer shared sequences lowered the signal-to-noise ratio. Out-of-frame TCR alpha sequences shared between twins showed an excess of low generation-probability sequences compared with coincidental sharing between unrelated individuals. Because the same donors could not be followed over many years, the conclusions depended on cross-sectional statistical analysis. Invariant T cells such as MAIT and iNKT could partly confound zero-insertion analyses, though diverse VJ usage argued against this for most clonotypes. In monozygotic twins, recombination models systematically underestimated out-of-frame TCR alpha sharing, but the models matched the sharing seen between unrelated individuals. Abundant cord blood beta clonotypes carried fewer insertions; young adult naive repertoires showed a weaker similar trend, while memory repertoires showed none.

Library construction relied on 5' RACE. Sequenced on an Illumina HiSeq 2000. Template switching added a universal primer binding site, and the final cDNA carried a unique molecular identifier that allowed TCR cDNA molecules to be counted accurately. First-strand cDNA for TCR alpha and beta chains was synthesized from specific primers in the conserved constant-segment region. To control for contamination, each cDNA library was double barcoded with a SMART-Mk sample barcode plus Illumina barcodes. Two successive PCR steps introduced TruSeq adapter sequences along with Illumina sample barcodes. The Illumina HiSeq platform was used with custom primers to sequence TCR alpha and beta cDNA libraries. Under the source paper's analysis protocol: Raw reads were processed with MiGEC to extract unique molecular identifiers, and MiXCR was used to determine CDR3 positions. Recombination models were inferred per individual with the repgenHMM and IGoR tools using an EM algorithm. Shared clonotypes were analyzed with the tcR package in R, and sharing was normalized by the product of cloneset sizes. To study raw recombination without the effects of thymic and clonal selection, out-of-frame nonproductive sequences were analyzed. The public sequencing data were trimmed at Q25 with fastp and processed into clonotypes with MiXCR by TCRdb, which kept only in-frame beta chains. Identical CDR3 proteins give one entry, which carries the most common genes and DNA. What appears here as the V and J calls and clone size reflects TCRdb's work, not the paper's. The sample includes 270,000 or so distinct CDR3 sequences, with around 8% observed a single time. Roughly 3% of the sample is taken by the ten largest.

The CDR3 contains 20 residues, cysteine and phenylalanine counted. Only the CDR3 DNA is retained, 60 bases long and in frame from the first base. The germline V gene encodes CDR1 SGHAT and CDR2 FQDESV (reference sequence). Germline trimming amounts to 3 bases on V and 5 bases on J, with 17 as the count of junction bases outside the gene matches. Every donor in the study was a healthy Caucasian. The twin cohort comprised three pairs of female monozygotic twins, all aged roughly 18 to 30 years. Positive isolation kits from Invitrogen were used to isolate CD4+ and CD8+ T cell populations. These data are also associated with another study on yellow fever vaccine responses in identical twins. From the second report: The T cell response to vaccination in identical twins was reported by the authors to appear partly convergent and partly personalized. The study precisely tracked vaccine-responding T cell clones in identical twins.

The V and J segments used are TRBV11-1 and TRBJ2-5, with 14 bases aligning to TRBD2. The sequencing input was CD8+ T cells sorted from blood. This sequence was found in a young woman in good health. The nucleotides read TGTGCCAGCAGCTTCGAGAACCCGGGACTAGCGGGGGTCGATGCGGAGACCCAGTACTTC. Translated, it reads CASSFENPGLAGVDAETQYF. Supplemented by the reference TRBV11-1 and TRBJ2-5 proteins around the CDR3, the complete variable domain is EAEVAQSPRYKITEKSQAVAFWCDPISGHATLYWYRQILGQGPELLVQFQDESVVDDSQLPKDRFSAERLKGVDSTLKIQPAELGDSAMYLCASSFENPGLAGVDAETQYFGPGTRLLVL.